The 29 T cell receptor beta chains presented below share a single source sample, sequenced in a study of tumor-infiltrating lymphocytes in primary liver carcinoma. Synthesis of TCR beta cDNA was carried out from about 0.55 ug total RNA with a constant-region primer. What produced the TCR beta libraries was three nested multiplex PCR rounds using slightly modified ARM-PCR. Each of the first two PCR rounds ran approximately 9 cycles with TRBV1-TRBV30 forward and C-beta reverse primers. TCRdb re-called the multiplex PCR reads through MiXCR, storing one row per CDR3 protein. This sample carries 45,000 to 55,000 distinct CDR3 sequences, less than 75% of them seen once, and the ten largest clones take approximately 31%. From approximately 20-30 mg of unsorted bulk tissue, DNA and RNA were co-extracted together. The sequenced material came from liver tumor tissue from sampling region 5. Subset indicated: tumor region T5, tumor centre. The receptors were sampled from a man aged 40-55 years with primary liver carcinoma and hepatitis B virus infection.

This clonotype was recorded a few times. The V call is TRBV2, the J call TRBJ2-3; the match to TRBD1 covers 8 bases. In germline, CDR1 is SNHLY, CDR2 FYNNEI. V shed 0 bases, J shed 8 bases, and the junction held 13 bases outside the gene matches. The CDR3 totals 17 residues. CDR3 DNA: TGTGCCAGCAGTGAAGCCCTGCAGGGGGCCACAGGAGCTACGCAGTATTTT. It encodes CASSEALQGATGATQYF.

This clonotype has ten or more counts. V and J are TRBV11-2 and TRBJ2-1; 8 bases agree with TRBD2. The CDR3 runs 14 residues. Germline values: CDR1 SGHAT, CDR2 FQNNGV. Trimming cost V 5 bases and J 4 bases; bases outside gene matches: 4. The CDR3 DNA follows: TGTGCCAGCAGCCAGACTAGCGTGTACAATGAGCAGTTCTTC. The encoded protein is CASSQTSVYNEQFF.

The chain carries TRBV13 and TRBJ2-7; TRBD1 aligns across 9 bases. The CDR3 contains 15 residues. V was clipped by 3 bases and J by 5 bases; unmatched bases: 8. Germline V gene sequence: CDR1 PRHDT, CDR2 FYEKMQ (reference sequence). The CDR3 reads CASSFGQGTHNEQYF. Written as DNA, the CDR3 is TGTGCCAGCAGCTTCGGACAGGGGACCCACAACGAGCAGTACTTC. The entire variable domain, with the rest obtained from reference TRBV13 and TRBJ2-7, is as follows: AAGVIQSPRHLIKEKRETATLKCYPIPRHDTVYWYQQGPGQDPQFLISFYEKMQSDKGSIPDRFSAQQFSDYHSELNMSSLELGDSALYFCASSFGQGTHNEQYFGPGTRLTVT.

The chain is built from TRBV7-9 and TRBJ2-1; D gene uncertain. V shed 9 bases and J shed 9 bases, with 12 bases lying between them. Germline values: CDR1 SEHNR, CDR2 FQNEAQ (reference sequence). The CDR3 contains 11 residues. The CDR3 coding sequence is TGTGCCAGTAGGCGCGGCACTGAGCAGTTCTTC. As protein: CASRRGTEQFF.

Only one count was recorded for this clonotype. The junction and the germline gene differ at one end; a read error may be behind it. V and J are TRBV14 and TRBJ1-1; D is possibly TRBD1 (5 bases). The CDR3 has 15 residues. The germline V gene encodes CDR1 SGHDN and CDR2 FVKESK. CDR3 bases: TGTGCCAGCAGCCAAGCCCTAGGGGAGTACACTGAAGCTTTCTTC. Protein sequence: CASSQALGEYTEAFF. Drawing the rest from reference TRBV14 and TRBJ1-1, the complete variable domain is EAGVTQFPSHSVIEKGQTVTLRCDPISGHDNLYWYRRVMGKEIKFLLHFVKESKQDESGMPNNRFLAERTGGTYSTLKVQPAELEDSGVYFCASSQALGEYTEAFFGQGTRLTVV.

The chain uses TRBV14 and TRBJ2-7, with a tentative D call TRBD1 (6 bases). Trimming pared 4 bases from V and 5 bases from J, leaving 21 bases between. Germline V CDR1 and CDR2: SGHDN, FVKESK. The CDR3 length is 16 residues. CDR3 bases: TGTGCCAGCAGCCTCAGGGGAACAGGAACTGCCCACGAGCAGTACTTC. Encoded protein: CASSLRGTGTAHEQYF.

Points on this clonotype: At one boundary the junction diverges from the germline segment, which might be a read error. The chain couples TRBV6-1 to TRBJ2-7, with a possible D match to TRBD2 (6 bases). This CDR3 is 14 amino acids long. Per germline, CDR1 MNHNS and CDR2 SASEGT. The CDR3 DNA sequence: TGCGCCAGCAGTGAATGGTGGGGGGTTGACGAGCAGTACTTC. Translated: CASSEWWGVDEQYF.

This clonotype was picked up one time. Since no conserved phenylalanine or tryptophan closes the CDR3, a read error is the likely cause. Because the CDR3's place on the DNA is in doubt, the DNA is left out and the CDR3 is given as listed by TCRdb. The chain couples TRBV28 to TRBJ2-5. The length of the CDR3 is 12 amino acids, counting both ends. CDR1 is MDHEN and CDR2 is SYDVKM in the germline V gene. The CDR3 loop reads CASSFRRETQYL.

About this clonotype: A much larger clone differs by one base, so this may be a read error. The chain employs TRBV28 and TRBJ2-7, with D unclear. Germline CDR1 MDHEN, CDR2 SYDVKM. The CDR3 is made up of 10 amino acids. CDR3 sequence reads: CDSSHHEQYF. The CDR3 DNA reads TGTGACAGCAGCCACCACGAGCAGTACTTC.

Concerning this clonotype: This clone may be a read error of a much larger clone one base away. This sequence joins TRBV6-6 and TRBJ2-1; 9 bases fit TRBD2. The CDR3 totals 16 residues. Germline V gives CDR1 MNHNY, CDR2 SVGAGI (reference sequence). DNA of the CDR3: TGTGCCAGCACTTACTCACCCGCGGGAGGGGAAAATGAGCAGTTCTTC. Amino acid sequence: CASTYSPAGGENEQFF.

Comment on this clonotype: This CDR3 is missing its conserved last phenylalanine or tryptophan, likely due to a read error. V is TRBV6-2 or TRBV6-3 and J is TRBJ2-1; a weak D match, TRBD1 (6 bases). Trimming pared 7 bases from V and 8 bases from J, leaving 18 bases between. This CDR3 region has 14 residues. The germline V gene has CDR1 MNHEY and CDR2 SVGEGT. The CDR3 sequence is CASTRGPLYDEQFL. As DNA, the CDR3 is TGTGCCAGCACCAGGGGCCCTCTTTACGATGAGCAGTTCCTC.

This clonotype was observed a handful of times. With a much larger clone just one base away, this may be a read error. This CDR3 is missing its conserved last phenylalanine or tryptophan, likely due to a read error. V gene TRBV10-1 combines with J gene TRBJ2-1; D might be TRBD1 or TRBD2, each matching 5 bases. Trimming removed 4 bases at V and 2 bases at J, with 12 bases between. CDR1 is WNHNN and CDR2 is SYGVQD in the germline V gene (reference sequence). The CDR3 is 15 residues long. CDR3 nucleotide sequence: TGCGCCAGCAGTGTAAGAGGGGAAGCCTACAATGAGCAGTTCCTC. This encodes CASSVRGEAYNEQFL.

The chain has TRBV6-5 and TRBJ2-1; D is possibly TRBD2 (5 bases). Germline assignment: CDR1 MNHEY and CDR2 SVGAGI. The CDR3 has 15 residues. The V end was cut by 7 bases, the J end by 8 bases, with 21 bases between. The CDR3 coding sequence is TGTGCCAGCATGACGGACGGGGTACAGACGGATGAGCAGTTCTTC. Translating it yields CASMTDGVQTDEQFF.

Points on this clonotype: The junction departs from the called germline gene at one end, perhaps through a read error. The chain is built from TRBV16 and TRBJ1-4, with TRBD1 as a possible D gene (6 bases). The CDR3 spans 15 residues. Germline V lookup: CDR1 KGHSY, CDR2 FQNENV. This CDR3 reads CAISQSGATNEQLFF. The CDR3 coding sequence is TGTGCCATCAGCCAATCGGGGGCAACTAATGAACAACTGTTTTTT.

As for this clonotype: The junction and the germline gene differ at one end; a read error may be behind it. This chain connects TRBV29-1 to TRBJ2-7, with 8 bases lining up with TRBD1. CDR1 and CDR2 (germline): SQVTM, ANQGSEA. The CDR3 is 14 amino acids. The CDR3 DNA reads as TGCAGCGTTATATCAGGGGGCTGCCCCTATGAGCAGTACTTC. It is translated as CSVISGGCPYEQYF.

This clonotype was detected ten times or more. V and J are TRBV30 and TRBJ2-2; a weak D match, TRBD2 (5 bases). The CDR3 loop spans 16 amino acids. Trimming shortened V by 0 bases and J by 1 base, and 12 bases separated the two germline ends. Germline V lookup: CDR1 GTSNPN, CDR2 SVGIG (reference sequence). CDR3 nucleotide sequence: TGTGCCTGGAGTGTCGGAGGAAGTCGGAACACCGGGGAGCTGTTTTTT. Residues: CAWSVGGSRNTGELFF. Combining the CDR3 with reference TRBV30 and TRBJ2-2 gives the whole variable domain SQTIHQWPATLVQPVGSPLSLECTVEGTSNPNLYWYRQAAGRGLQLLFYSVGIGQISSEVPQNLSASRPQDRQFILSSKKLLLSDSGFYLCAWSVGGSRNTGELFFGEGSRLTVL.

The V and J genes are TRBV11-3 and TRBJ2-2; tentatively, D is TRBD1 (6 bases). Deletions cut 5 bases from V and 4 bases from J, with 11 bases between. The CDR3 length is 14 residues. CDR1 SGHNT and CDR2 YENEEA come from the germline V gene. The CDR3 spells CASSNGQSTGELFF. Written as DNA, the CDR3 is TGTGCCAGCAGCAACGGACAGTCCACCGGGGAGCTGTTTTTT.

V usage is TRBV12-3 or TRBV12-4 and J usage is TRBJ2-7; no clear D. This CDR3 comprises 14 residues. The V and J ends lost 8 bases and 10 bases respectively, with 24 bases between them. The CDR3 nucleotides are TGTGCCAGCCGCCCTACGGGTGTAGCAGGTGACCAGTACTTC. Translating gives CASRPTGVAGDQYF.

On this clonotype: Just one base apart from a much larger clone, this may be a read error. V is TRBV7-9 and J is TRBJ2-3; 12 nucleotides match TRBD2. The CDR3 extends over 15 amino acids. With 7 bases clipped from V and 2 bases from J, the junction kept 4 bases outside the gene matches. Germline assignment: CDR1 SEHNR and CDR2 FQNEAQ (reference sequence). CDR3 sequence reads: CASNRLAGATDTQYF. The CDR3 coding sequence is TGTGCCAGCAACCGACTAGCGGGAGCCACAGATACGCAGTATTTT.

A remark on this clonotype: Germline and junction disagree at one end, which may indicate a read error. The V call is TRBV29-1, the J call TRBJ2-5; 7 bases fit TRBD2. Germline CDR1 SQVTM, CDR2 ANQGSEA. The CDR3 extends over 13 amino acids. The CDR3 loop is CNVGGRASETQYF. The CDR3 nucleotides are TGCAACGTTGGTGGGAGGGCCTCTGAGACCCAGTACTTT.

Comments on this clonotype: With a much larger clone just one base away, this may be a read error. This chain connects TRBV2 to TRBJ1-4; no clear D. This CDR3 is built from 14 residues. Deletions cut 8 bases from V and 5 bases from J, with 15 bases between. The germline CDR1 and CDR2 sequences are SNHLY and FYNNEI. The DNA of the CDR3 is TGTGCCAGCGGACCACTGAGAGGGAATGAAAAACTGTTTTTT. Translating gives CASGPLRGNEKLFF.

This clonotype was observed once. This chain joins TRBV29-1 and TRBJ2-5; the D gene is possibly TRBD2 (5 bases). The V end was cut by 7 bases, the J end by 2 bases, with 23 bases between. The CDR3 runs 16 residues. Germline CDR1 is SQVTM and CDR2 is ANQGSEA. CDR3 amino acids: CSAPGTRGRAQETQYF. The CDR3 DNA reads TGCAGCGCTCCAGGTACTAGAGGGAGAGCTCAAGAGACCCAGTACTTC.

On this clonotype: Mismatch with germline at one junction end may stem from a read error. V usage is TRBV11-2 and J usage is TRBJ2-7; 10 bases agree with TRBD2. The CDR3 spans 15 residues. Germline lookup yields CDR1 SGHAT and CDR2 FQNNGV. The CDR3 DNA sequence: TGTGTCAGCAGTGTTAGCGGGAGGACCCTAGAAGAGCAGTACTTC. This gives the protein CVSSVSGRTLEEQYF.

The rearrangement uses TRBV6-1 and TRBJ1-1; D might be TRBD1 (6 bases). The CDR3 runs to 14 residues. V was pared by 4 bases and J by 11 bases, with 20 bases between. Germline values: CDR1 MNHNS, CDR2 SASEGT. CDR3 DNA sequence: TGTGCCAGCAGTGCACTCACGGAACAGGGATGGGCTTTCTTT. Translation gives CASSALTEQGWAFF.

This clonotype showed up just once. A read error may produce the germline difference seen at one junction end. The rearrangement joins TRBV12-3 or TRBV12-4 to TRBJ2-2; D gene unclear. There are 15 residues in the CDR3. The CDR3 nucleotides read TGTACCAGCAGCCCCGAGACGGGTAACACCGGGGAGCTGTTTTTT. It encodes CTSSPETGNTGELFF.

A remark on this clonotype: The conserved closing phenylalanine or tryptophan is absent in this CDR3, likely reflecting a read error. V and J are TRBV29-1 and TRBJ2-7, with D tentatively TRBD1 (5 bases). Germline V gene sequence: CDR1 SQVTM, CDR2 ANQGSEA. This CDR3 has 13 amino acids. Trimming cost V 6 bases and J 2 bases, with 14 bases left between them. In DNA, the CDR3 is TGCAGCGTCGATGGACAAGGACCCTACGAGCAGTACTAC. Its protein product is CSVDGQGPYEQYY.

V and J are TRBV12-3 or TRBV12-4 and TRBJ2-2; maybe TRBD2 (5 bases). This CDR3 contains 16 residues. V was cut by 2 bases and J by 13 bases, with 23 bases left in between. In DNA form, the CDR3 reads TGTGCCAGCAGTTTATACCCAAGGTCCAACACCGGAGGGCTGTTTTTT. Translated: CASSLYPRSNTGGLFF.

This clonotype was counted between two and nine times. Being one base from a much bigger clone, this may be a read error. V is TRBV10-3 and J is TRBJ1-5; the D gene is possibly TRBD1 (5 bases). Germline V CDR1 and CDR2: ENHRY, SYGVKD. V was clipped by 7 bases and J by 0 bases, with 13 bases between them. The CDR3 spans 15 residues. In DNA form, the CDR3 reads TGTGCCATCAAGAGGGACGGCGATAGCAATCAGCCCCAGCATTTT. It encodes CAIKRDGDSNQPQHF.

This clonotype was seen at least ten times. The chain's CDR3 is CASSGALGSPLHF. CDR3 sequence (DNA): TGTGCCTCGTCGGGGGCTCTCGGTTCACCCCTCCACTTT. The V gene is TRBV6-1, the J gene TRBJ1-6; the D gene is possibly TRBD1 (6 bases). CDR3 size: 13 residues. Germline loops: CDR1 MNHNS, CDR2 SASEGT. Trimming removed 11 bases from V and 9 bases from J, with 17 bases in between.